This TCR beta chain came from a study of cytomegalovirus exposure and HLA in healthy donors. Study-level points and caveats: In an earlier analysis, in several hundred donors, most V segments appeared productive either ~87% or ~30% of the time.

Use of 60 Vbeta and 13 Jbeta primers characterized the PCR. Sequenced by immunoSEQ multiplex PCR; TCRdb stores in-frame clones only, minus some. The sample shows 50,000 to 75,000 clones, about 80% of them seen only once. As for this clone: Its antigen is still unknown.

The sample taken for sequencing was PBMCs. The source is a human donor in good health.

The DNA for the CDR3 is TGTGCCAGCAGCTTAACCGGGACAGACTCTGGAAACACCATATATTTT. It yields the protein CASSLTGTDSGNTIYF. This chain uses TRBV7-3 with TRBJ1-3, with TRBD1 identical over 7 bases. This CDR3 spans 16 amino acids. Germline loops: CDR1 SGHTA, CDR2 FQGTGA. Unmatched junction bases numbered 2, after V lost 0 bases and J lost 0 bases.